Sequencing of this T cell receptor beta chain was carried out in a study of CD4 T cells in relation to SARS-CoV-2 and coronaviruses. About the study: Crossreactive spike epitopes shared across donors were mapped to their HLA restriction.

Remarks on this clone: Its antigen is currently unknown.

Repertoires were generated with immunoSEQ multiplex PCR, while TCRdb's copy carries only in-frame clones and drops some. The repertoire consists of under 25,000 clones, with approximately 80% occurring once and the leading ten covering 21%. With V trimmed by 3 bases and J by 7 bases, 4 bases remained unmatched. The germline CDR1 and CDR2 sequences are SGHRS and YFSETQ. There are 14 residues in the CDR3. Unexposed donor CD4+ T cells date from about 2011-2018, before the COVID-19 pandemic. The cells were cultured for about 10 days before CD4+ T cells were isolated. This clonotype originated in a human donor in good health. The rearrangement uses TRBV5-1 and TRBJ2-3, with 11 nucleotides matching TRBD2. The material sequenced was CD4+ T cells from PBMCs, cultured in vitro. The CDR3 sequence is CASSSTSGGHTQYF. CDR3 sequence (DNA): TGCGCCAGCAGCTCAACTAGCGGGGGACATACGCAGTATTTT. The full variable domain, completed using reference TRBV5-1 and TRBJ2-3, is KAGVTQTPRYLIKTRGQQVTLSCSPISGHRSVSWYQQTPGQGLQFLFEYFSETQRNKGNFPGRFSGRQFSNSRSEMNVSTLELGDSALYLCASSSTSGGHTQYFGPGTRLTVL.